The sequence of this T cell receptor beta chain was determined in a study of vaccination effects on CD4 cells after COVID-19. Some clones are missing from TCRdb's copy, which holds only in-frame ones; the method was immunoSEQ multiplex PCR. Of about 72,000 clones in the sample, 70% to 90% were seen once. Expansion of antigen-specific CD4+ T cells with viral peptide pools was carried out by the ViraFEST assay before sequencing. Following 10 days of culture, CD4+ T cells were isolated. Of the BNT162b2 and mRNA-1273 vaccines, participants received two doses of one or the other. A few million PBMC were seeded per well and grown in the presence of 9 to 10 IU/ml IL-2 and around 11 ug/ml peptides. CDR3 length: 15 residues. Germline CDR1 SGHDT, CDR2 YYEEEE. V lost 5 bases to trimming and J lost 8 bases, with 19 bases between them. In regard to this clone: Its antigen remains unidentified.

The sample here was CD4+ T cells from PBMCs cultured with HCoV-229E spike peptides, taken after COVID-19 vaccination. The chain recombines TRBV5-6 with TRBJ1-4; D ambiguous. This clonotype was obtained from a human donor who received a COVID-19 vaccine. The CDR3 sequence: CASRGGARLGEKLFF. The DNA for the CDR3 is TGTGCCAGCAGAGGTGGTGCAAGGCTCGGGGAAAAACTGTTTTTT.